Presented here are 22 T cell receptor beta chains from one specimen sequenced in a study of early stage breast cancer tumors. Clones were sequenced by immunoSEQ multiplex PCR, and TCRdb holds only the in-frame ones, with some missing. The sample lists tens of thousands of clones, about 74% occurring once. The sample taken for sequencing was blood. These receptors originate from a person aged 25 to 39 with breast cancer.

The chain joins TRBV10-2 to TRBJ2-7; 8 positions agree with TRBD2. The CDR3 runs to 14 residues. The germline V gene has CDR1 WSHSY and CDR2 SAAADI. Trimming at V came to 8 bases and at J to 2 bases, leaving 8 bases not matched to a gene. The CDR3 DNA sequence: TGCGCCAGCGGTACTAGCGGAGGGACCTACGAGCAGTACTTC. This sequence encodes CASGTSGGTYEQYF.

On this clone itself: Germline and junction disagree at one end, which may indicate a read error. The DNA for the CDR3 is TGCGCCAGCAGACAAGATCCGGGTACTGAAGCTTTCTTT. Protein sequence: CASRQDPGTEAFF. This chain connects TRBV4-1 to TRBJ1-1; D unclear. Germline V gene data show CDR1 as MGHRA and CDR2 as YSYEKL. The CDR3 runs 13 residues.

The chain combines TRBV29-1 with TRBJ1-2; tentative D call: TRBD1 (6 bases). This CDR3 contains 13 residues. Per germline, CDR1 SQVTM and CDR2 ANQGSEA. The V gene lost 4 bases and the J gene lost 3 bases, with 12 bases spanning the gap. The CDR3 coding sequence is TGCAGCGTTGGAAGAGGGGGTGACTATGGCTACACCTTC. This gives the protein CSVGRGGDYGYTF.

This chain connects TRBV11-2 to TRBJ2-7; D is possibly TRBD1 (5 bases). This CDR3 is built from 15 residues. Germline CDR1 is SGHAT and CDR2 is FQNNGV. V dropped 3 bases and J dropped 1 base, with 13 bases sitting between them. The chain's CDR3 is CASSFSRTSSYEQYF. The CDR3 nucleotides read TGTGCCAGCAGCTTCTCCCGGACAAGTTCCTACGAGCAGTACTTC.

V gene TRBV11-3 combines with J gene TRBJ1-1; D is unclear. Germline CDR1 SGHNT, CDR2 YENEEA. The V and J ends lost 1 base and 1 base respectively, with 7 bases between them. The CDR3 is 14 residues long. CDR3 in amino acids: CASSLGRANTEAFF. The CDR3 nucleotides read TGTGCCAGCAGCTTAGGGCGCGCGAACACTGAAGCTTTCTTT.

This chain joins TRBV5-1 and TRBJ1-1, with D uncertain. V was shortened by 5 bases and J by 1 base, with 9 bases between the two germline ends. CDR1 and CDR2 (germline): SGHRS, YFSETQ. This CDR3 region has 13 residues. The CDR3 here is CASRPRQNTEAFF. CDR3 bases: TGCGCCAGCAGACCCCGACAGAACACTGAAGCTTTCTTT.

This clone was seen once. This chain joins TRBV2 and TRBJ2-2; no clear D gene. The CDR3 covers 15 residues. The germline V gene has CDR1 SNHLY and CDR2 FYNNEI. Trimming took off 6 bases at V and 0 bases at J, with 11 bases between the two ends. CDR3 amino acids: CASSARASNTGELFF. The CDR3 DNA is TGTGCCAGCAGCGCCCGGGCCTCGAACACCGGGGAGCTGTTTTTT.

The chain uses TRBV19 and TRBJ2-7; tentative D call: TRBD2 (6 bases). Trimming left V 5 bases short and J 3 bases short, with 14 bases between. CDR1 LNHDA and CDR2 SQIVND come from the germline V gene (reference sequence). The CDR3 length is 14 residues. CDR3 sequence (DNA): TGTGCCAGTAGTTCCACTGGAGGGGACTACGAGCAGTACTTC. It encodes CASSSTGGDYEQYF.

The chain combines TRBV4-3 with TRBJ2-7; 7 bases are shared with TRBD2. This CDR3 comprises 16 residues. Per germline, CDR1 LGHNA and CDR2 YSLEER. J gave up 0 bases and V 0 bases, and 5 bases lay outside the gene matches. The CDR3 spells CASSQDQAGSSYEQYF. CDR3 nucleotide sequence: TGCGCCAGCAGCCAAGATCAAGCGGGGAGCTCCTACGAGCAGTACTTC.

This clone appeared a few times. The genes are TRBV7-2 and TRBJ1-5; possibly TRBD1 for D (5 bases). CDR3 length: 17 amino acids. Trimming stripped 2 bases from V and 0 bases from J, with 14 bases between. Germline CDR1 reads SGHTA; CDR2 reads FQGNSA. The CDR3 spells CASSLSGGPNSNQPQHF. CDR3 nucleotide sequence: TGTGCCAGCAGCTTAAGCGGGGGTCCGAATAGCAATCAGCCCCAGCATTTT.

This rearrangement joins TRBV2 to TRBJ2-1; 8 nucleotides match TRBD2. Losses at the gene ends were 2 bases for V and 8 bases for J; bases not matched to a gene: 5. Per the germline V gene, CDR1 is SNHLY and CDR2 is FYNNEI. This CDR3 comprises 14 residues. DNA for the CDR3: TGTGCCAGCAGTGAAACCAAGACTAGCGATGAGCAGTTCTTC. This translates into CASSETKTSDEQFF.

The chain joins TRBV18 to TRBJ1-4; TRBD1 aligns across 7 bases. CDR3 length equals 15 residues. V was pared by 3 bases and J by 5 bases, with 6 bases of the junction left unmatched. Looked up from germline, CDR1 is KGHSH and CDR2 is LQKENI. DNA for the CDR3: TGTGCCAGCTCACCCCGGGACAGTTCAAATGAAAAACTGTTTTTT. It codes for CASSPRDSSNEKLFF.

The chain uses TRBV11-2 and TRBJ2-2; 7 positions agree with TRBD2. The CDR3 runs to 16 residues. Trimming cost V 5 bases and J 3 bases; bases outside gene matches: 9. Germline V lookup: CDR1 SGHAT, CDR2 FQNNGV. CDR3 protein: CASSTTASGYTGELFF. CDR3 DNA: TGTGCCAGCAGCACGACCGCTAGCGGTTACACCGGGGAGCTGTTTTTT.

This clone was seen a handful of times. The genes are TRBV18 and TRBJ1-1; a weak D match, TRBD1 (6 bases). The CDR3 length is 15 residues. CDR1 and CDR2 (germline): KGHSH, LQKENI. Trimming took 5 bases from V and 5 from J, leaving 18 bases between them. In DNA, the CDR3 is TGTGCCAGCTCAACAACCGGCCAGGGGCTAACTGAAGCTTTCTTT. It translates to CASSTTGQGLTEAFF.

The chain recombines TRBV9 with TRBJ2-3, with unresolved D. Germline V gene data show CDR1 as SGDLS and CDR2 as YYNGEE. The CDR3 is 13 amino acids. V dropped 3 bases and J dropped 0 bases, with 5 bases sitting between them. The CDR3 DNA is TGTGCCAGCAGCGACGATAGCACAGATACGCAGTATTTT. Its protein is CASSDDSTDTQYF.

The genes are TRBV19 and TRBJ2-7; D is ambiguous. The CDR3 is 14 residues long. Germline V lookup: CDR1 LNHDA, CDR2 SQIVND (reference sequence). The V gene lost 1 base and the J gene lost 6 bases, with 13 bases spanning the gap. CDR3: CASSIVSGAVEQYF. The CDR3 DNA sequence: TGTGCCAGTAGTATAGTATCCGGTGCCGTCGAGCAGTACTTC.

The count of this clone is one. V usage is TRBV6-5 and J usage is TRBJ2-7; 7 bases map to TRBD2. The CDR3 extends over 13 amino acids. V trimming: 7 bases; J trimming: 2 bases; junction bases outside the gene matches: 5. The germline gives CDR1 MNHEY, CDR2 SVGAGI. DNA for the CDR3: TGTGCCAGCAAGCGGGACCCTACCTACGAGCAGTACTTC. It is translated as CASKRDPTYEQYF.

This clone was found once. The chain recombines TRBV4-1 with TRBJ1-1; D perhaps matches TRBD1 (5 bases). The germline V gene encodes CDR1 MGHRA and CDR2 YSYEKL. V lost 8 bases and J 0 bases, leaving 19 bases between the germline ends. There are 16 residues in the CDR3. The CDR3 region is CASQRSPGGMNTEAFF. CDR3 coding DNA: TGCGCCAGCCAAAGATCCCCGGGGGGAATGAACACTGAAGCTTTCTTT.

This chain joins TRBV15 and TRBJ1-5; possibly TRBD1 for D (5 bases). Germline V gene sequence: CDR1 LNHNV, CDR2 YYDKDF (reference sequence). The CDR3 is made up of 14 amino acids. V was shortened by 3 bases and J by 2 bases, with 8 bases between the two germline ends. The CDR3 DNA sequence: TGTGCCACCAGCAGCGACAGAGGCAATCAGCCCCAGCATTTT. Amino acid sequence: CATSSDRGNQPQHF.

The rearrangement joins TRBV5-1 to TRBJ1-2, with D possibly TRBD1 on 5 matching bases. Germline values: CDR1 SGHRS, CDR2 YFSETQ. The CDR3 contains 14 residues. The V end was cut by 2 bases, the J end by 4 bases, with 12 bases between. The CDR3 region has the DNA TGCGCCAGCAGCTTCAGGACACCGTCCTATGGCTACACCTTC. This codes for CASSFRTPSYGYTF. Using reference TRBV5-1 and TRBJ1-2 for the parts outside the CDR3, the full variable domain is KAGVTQTPRYLIKTRGQQVTLSCSPISGHRSVSWYQQTPGQGLQFLFEYFSETQRNKGNFPGRFSGRQFSNSRSEMNVSTLELGDSALYLCASSFRTPSYGYTFGSGTRLTVV.

J is TRBJ2-1 and V is TRBV30; D is unresolved. Germline V gene lookup returns CDR1 GTSNPN and CDR2 SVGIG (reference sequence). Trimming shortened V by 0 bases and J by 0 bases, and 9 bases separated the two germline ends. This CDR3 spans 15 amino acids. The CDR3 loop reads CAWSVGGGSYNEQFF. CDR3 sequence (DNA): TGTGCCTGGAGTGTAGGCGGTGGCTCCTACAATGAGCAGTTCTTC.

This rearrangement joins TRBV7-2 to TRBJ2-2, with a weak D call TRBD1 (5 bases). There are 14 residues in the CDR3. Trimming took 5 bases from V and 6 from J, leaving 13 bases between them. From germline, CDR1 is SGHTA and CDR2 FQGNSA. The CDR3 DNA is TGTGCCAGCAGCACCCCCAGGGAATCCGGGGAGCTGTTTTTT. Amino acids: CASSTPRESGELFF.